The rows below give T cell receptor beta chains drawn from one sample of a study of T cells in Graves' hyperthyroidism and ophthalmopathy. Each CDR3 protein is one row after TCRdb ran MiXCR on the multiplex PCR reads. The sample yields 500,000 to 800,000 distinct CDR3 sequences, 14% seen once. Material: blood. The receptors come from a woman aged 45-59 years with Graves' ophthalmopathy. CDR3s include the opening cysteine and the closing phenylalanine or tryptophan. D genes are given only for firm matches.

length: 13; J: TRBJ2-3; D: -; V: TRBV6-2/TRBV6-3; CDR3: CASSYSRMDTQYF
length: 14; J: TRBJ2-7; D: TRBD2; V: TRBV20-1; CDR3: CSAAGLAEGYEQYF
length: 13; J: TRBJ1-6; D: -; V: TRBV10-3; CDR3: CAISEEQGVALHF
length: 17; J: TRBJ2-3; D: TRBD2; V: TRBV6-2/TRBV6-3; CDR3: CASILRAGSGSRDTQYF
length: 15; J: TRBJ2-5; D: -; V: TRBV28; CDR3: CASSLGWGSQETQYF
length: 15; J: TRBJ2-5; D: TRBD2; V: TRBV6-6; CDR3: CASSYSTAGGETQYF
length: 15; J: TRBJ2-5; D: TRBD2; V: TRBV7-6; CDR3: CASSSVRGYKETQYF
length: 17; J: TRBJ2-1; D: TRBD2; V: TRBV4-3; CDR3: CASSGGTSGSEYNEQFF
length: 14; J: TRBJ2-2; D: TRBD1; V: TRBV6-2/TRBV6-3; CDR3: CASSYGTDTGELFF
length: 16; J: TRBJ2-1; D: TRBD2; V: TRBV5-1; CDR3: CASSLVSLAGVNEQFF
length: 13; J: TRBJ2-7; D: -; V: TRBV5-1; CDR3: CASSLFKGYEQYF
length: 16; J: TRBJ2-5; D: TRBD2; V: TRBV7-9; CDR3: CASSRTSGSWRETQYF
length: 15; J: TRBJ2-1; D: -; V: TRBV18; CDR3: CASSPRGRLYNEQFF
length: 13; J: TRBJ2-3; D: -; V: TRBV24-1; CDR3: CATSDAGTDTQYF
length: 13; J: TRBJ2-7; D: -; V: TRBV28; CDR3: CASRDVSDYEQYF
length: 14; J: TRBJ1-2; D: TRBD1; V: TRBV20-1; CDR3: CSARQGQGQFGYTF
length: 14; J: TRBJ1-1; D: -; V: TRBV28; CDR3: CASNKGSVNTEAFF
length: 13; J: TRBJ2-2; D: -; V: TRBV12-3/TRBV12-4; CDR3: CASSPIGTGELFF
length: 15; J: TRBJ1-5; D: -; V: TRBV9; CDR3: CASSVDGGQGQPQHF
length: 13; J: TRBJ1-1; D: -; V: TRBV30; CDR3: CAWRLRENTEAFF
length: 13; J: TRBJ2-3; D: -; V: TRBV6-2/TRBV6-3; CDR3: CAGSWGPIDTQYF
length: 13; J: TRBJ2-7; D: -; V: TRBV27; CDR3: CANSFGDWYEQYF
length: 13; J: TRBJ2-1; D: -; V: TRBV7-7; CDR3: CASSRDDYNEQFF
length: 16; J: TRBJ2-3; D: TRBD2; V: TRBV5-1; CDR3: CASNMMLAGGPDTQYF
length: 16; J: TRBJ2-7; D: TRBD2; V: TRBV28; CDR3: CASSAPGLAGSYEQYF
length: 15; J: TRBJ2-7; D: -; V: TRBV6-2/TRBV6-3; CDR3: CASSYQADHPYEQYF
length: 15; J: TRBJ1-2; D: TRBD1; V: TRBV5-5; CDR3: CASSLYTGENYGYTF
length: 17; J: TRBJ2-7; D: -; V: TRBV7-9; CDR3: CASSLSLGQTITYEQYF
length: 15; J: TRBJ2-4; D: -; V: TRBV6-1; CDR3: CASSDGQGPKNIQYF
length: 17; J: TRBJ1-2; D: TRBD1; V: TRBV24-1; CDR3: CATSDTTGTGGVGGYTF
length: 16; J: TRBJ2-2; D: TRBD1; V: TRBV9; CDR3: CASSAGLTGGTGELFF
length: 15; J: TRBJ2-1; D: -; V: TRBV28; CDR3: CASLTGTPSYNEQFF
length: 14; J: TRBJ2-3; D: TRBD1; V: TRBV7-2; CDR3: CASSSLGTADTQYF
length: 13; J: TRBJ2-7; D: -; V: TRBV10-3; CDR3: CAIGEGSQAEQYF
length: 14; J: TRBJ2-3; D: -; V: TRBV6-1; CDR3: CASSRDLSTDTQYF
length: 14; J: TRBJ1-6; D: -; V: TRBV29-1; CDR3: CSVSEGGNNSPLHF
length: 13; J: TRBJ1-2; D: -; V: TRBV28; CDR3: CASSSARGYGYTF
length: 15; J: TRBJ1-1; D: TRBD1; V: TRBV12-3/TRBV12-4; CDR3: CASTPRTGKYTEAFF
length: 17; J: TRBJ2-2; D: TRBD1; V: TRBV4-3; CDR3: CASSQARDRGRTGELFF
length: 16; J: TRBJ2-5; D: TRBD2; V: TRBV7-2; CDR3: CASSPRSGSGRETQYF
length: 15; J: TRBJ2-7; D: TRBD1; V: TRBV4-3; CDR3: CASGHHGTGMGEQYF
length: 15; J: TRBJ1-6; D: -; V: TRBV4-3; CDR3: CASSQAVGYRSPLHF
length: 14; J: TRBJ1-5; D: -; V: TRBV27; CDR3: CASSPDYSNQPQHF
length: 12; J: TRBJ2-4; D: -; V: TRBV2; CDR3: CASKGVRNIQYF
length: 12; J: TRBJ2-7; D: -; V: TRBV30; CDR3: CACFQRPYEQYF
length: 14; J: TRBJ2-7; D: TRBD1; V: TRBV20-1; CDR3: CSATSRDRVYEQYF